Many counts were recorded for the clone carrying this TCR beta chain. Its antigen is not identified. TCRdb itself ran the reads through MiXCR, one entry per CDR3 protein. The sample holds roughly 630,000 distinct CDR3 sequences, around 24% seen once. The sample comes from a study of T cell repertoires in cytomegalovirus infection. Study outcomes and limitations: HLA-C-restricted TCR beta clonotypes specific for CMV led the ex vivo response. Carriage of CMV together with the relevant HLA was identifiable through cumulative public TCR beta family frequency.

CDR3 length: 14 amino acids. V was cut by 2 bases and J by 3 bases, with 9 bases left in between. Germline V gives CDR1 SGHVS, CDR2 FNYEAQ. The sequenced material came from CD8+ T cells from PBMCs. The V gene is TRBV7-6, the J gene TRBJ2-3; D ambiguous. This clonotype originated in a human donor in good health (CMV status not recorded). Some clones in this sample may be carry-over from other donors' samples. CDR3 protein: CASSLTMGTDTQYF. CDR3 DNA sequence: TGTGCCAGCAGCTTAACGATGGGAACAGATACGCAGTATTTT.